The clone carrying this T cell receptor (beta chain) was observed a handful of times. CDR1 and CDR2 (germline): SGHRS, YFSETQ. Trimming took off 1 base at V and 2 bases at J, with 21 bases between the two ends. The CDR3 is made up of 18 amino acids. Repertoires were generated with immunoSEQ multiplex PCR, while TCRdb's copy carries only in-frame clones and drops some. In the table there are under 600,000 clones, over 75% of which are singletons. The sample comes from a study of shared clonotypes between healthy human individuals. On the study more broadly: The people who gave samples were a couple of women and a few men aged 18 to 49.

The chain combines TRBV5-1 with TRBJ1-2; the D is unclear. The sequence was collected from a middle-aged woman in good health. Some clones in this sample may be carry-over from other donors' samples. The sequenced sample consisted of PBMCs. The CDR3 nucleotides read TGCGCCAGCAGCTTGCCCCTAAGGTCCGGGTCCCAAAACTATGGCTACACCTTC. Its protein product is CASSLPLRSGSQNYGYTF.